Here is one T cell receptor (beta chain) with its context. Germline CDR1 reads MNHNY; CDR2 reads SVGAGI (reference sequence). The ends lost 3 bases at V and 6 bases at J; junction bases unmatched: 4. The CDR3 contains 13 residues. This specimen comes from a study of shared clonotypes between healthy human individuals. Sequencing used immunoSEQ multiplex PCR; TCRdb keeps in-frame clones, though not all of them. The sample contains about 1.1 million clones, roughly 77% of which appear only once. This sequence joins TRBV6-6 and TRBJ1-2; TRBD1 agrees at 7 bases. This TCR was sampled from a young man in good health. Some clones in this sample may be carry-over from other donors' samples. Sequenced: memory CD4+ T cells from PBMCs. Subset: CD45RA-negative fraction. CDR3 in DNA: TGTGCCAGCAGTTATGGGACAGAGGATGGCTACACCTTC. Translation: CASSYGTEDGYTF.